This entry lists 2 T cell receptor beta chains sequenced from one sample in a study of blood T cell repertoires in COVID-19. The method was immunoSEQ multiplex PCR; TCRdb's version includes in-frame clones alone and lacks a portion of them. The sample holds some 160,000 clones, 89% seen once. The sequencing input was peripheral blood. Receptors were obtained from a man aged 55 to 70 with acute or convalescent COVID-19.

The chain has TRBV7-8 and TRBJ2-1; 11 nucleotides match TRBD2. V trimming: 8 bases; J trimming: 3 bases; junction bases outside the gene matches: 6. Germline CDR1 SGHVS, CDR2 FQNEAQ. The CDR3 is 15 residues long. The CDR3 loop is CASSKLAGVYNEQFF. CDR3 nucleotides: TGTGCCAGCTCCAAACTAGCGGGGGTCTACAATGAGCAGTTCTTC.

This rearrangement joins TRBV6-5 to TRBJ2-7; 7 positions agree with TRBD1. The V gene's germline CDR1 is MNHEY and CDR2 SVGAGI. Trimming at V came to 6 bases and at J to 2 bases, leaving 4 bases not matched to a gene. This CDR3 is 13 amino acids long. In nucleotides, the CDR3 is TGTGCCAGCAGGAAGACAGGGACCTACGAGCAGTACTTC. This sequence encodes CASRKTGTYEQYF.